Listed here is a single T cell receptor (beta chain). The antigen is undetermined. With baseline, cycle 4 day 1, and cycle 7 day 1 as timepoints, blood was sampled. The data belong to a study of OX40 agonist ivuxolimab in advanced cancers. Looking at the study overall: A mean age of around 66 years, range roughly 20 to 80, was recorded, and approximately 85% were male.

The table came from immunoSEQ multiplex PCR; TCRdb's copy has only in-frame clones and leaves some out. Among tens of thousands of clones, 89% were seen once, and the ten largest hold 10%. Findings and limits, study-wide: Doses of 0.1 to 3.0 mg/kg were accompanied by clonal expansion of CD4+ and CD8+ blood T cells by week 6. Partial responders treated at 0.1-3.0 mg/kg exhibited clonal expansion among the lowest measured.

The CDR3 runs 16 residues. Germline loops: CDR1 SGHRS, CDR2 YFSETQ. V was pared by 1 base and J by 4 bases, with 18 bases between. The V and J genes are TRBV5-1 and TRBJ2-7; maybe TRBD2 (5 bases). The sequence was collected from an adult with an advanced solid tumor such as melanoma, head and neck, liver or kidney cancer. This specimen consisted of CD4+ or CD8+ T cells sorted from blood, obtained in a trial of the OX40 agonist ivuxolimab. The DNA for the CDR3 is TGCGCCAGCAGCTTGCGTAGCACCCCGGAGGCATACGAGCAGTACTTC. It is translated as CASSLRSTPEAYEQYF.